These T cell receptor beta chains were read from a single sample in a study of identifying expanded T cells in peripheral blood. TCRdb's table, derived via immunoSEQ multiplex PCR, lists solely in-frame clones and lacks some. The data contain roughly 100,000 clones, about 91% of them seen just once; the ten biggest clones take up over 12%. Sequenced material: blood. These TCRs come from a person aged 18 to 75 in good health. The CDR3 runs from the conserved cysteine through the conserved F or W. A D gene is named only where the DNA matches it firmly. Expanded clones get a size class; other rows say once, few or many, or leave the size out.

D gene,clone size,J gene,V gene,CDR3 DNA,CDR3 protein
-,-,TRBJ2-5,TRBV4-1,TGCGCCAGCACCCTAGGGGGGACAGCGTACCAAGAGACCCAGTACTTC,CASTLGGTAYQETQYF
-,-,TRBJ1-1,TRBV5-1,TGCGCCAGCAGCTCGGGTGGGGGCCCTGAAGCTTTCTTT,CASSSGGGPEAFF
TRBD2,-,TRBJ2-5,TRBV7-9,TGTGCCAGCAGCTTAGGAAAAGCGGGGCCCTACCAAGAGACCCAGTACTTC,CASSLGKAGPYQETQYF
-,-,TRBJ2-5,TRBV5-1,TGCGCCAGCAGCCCGCTAGGCGGGATAGGAGAGACCCAGTACTTC,CASSPLGGIGETQYF
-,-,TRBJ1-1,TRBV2,TGTGCCAGCAGTGAAGCGCTTAGGAGGTTGGGGACTGAAGCTTTCTTT,CASSEALRRLGTEAFF
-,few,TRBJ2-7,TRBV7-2,TGTGCCAGCAGCGATACTATGAACGCCCTCGAGCAGTACTTC,CASSDTMNALEQYF
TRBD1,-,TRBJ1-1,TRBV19,TGTGCCAGTAGCGGACAGGGGTCGGGAGCTTTCTTT,CASSGQGSGAFF
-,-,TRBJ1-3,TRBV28,TGTGCCAGCAGTAGCCCACCTGGCGGGAGAAACACCATATATTTT,CASSSPPGGRNTIYF
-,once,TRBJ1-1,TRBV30,TGTGCCTGGAACAGGGCTGGGACCGAAGCTTTCTTT,CAWNRAGTEAFF
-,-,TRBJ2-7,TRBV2,TGTGCCAGCAGACAGTACGAGCAGTACTTC,CASRQYEQYF
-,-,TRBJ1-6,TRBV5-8,TGTGCCAGCAGCTTGGTTGGAAAAAGGACAGTAAATTCACCCCTCCACTTT,CASSLVGKRTVNSPLHF
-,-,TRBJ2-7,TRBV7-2,TGTGCCAGCAGCTTAGGGGGTCTTTTTTACGAGCAGTACTTC,CASSLGGLFYEQYF
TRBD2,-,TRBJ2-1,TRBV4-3,TGCGCCAGCAGCCAAGCCGGGGGGGCCTACAATGAGCAGTTCTTC,CASSQAGGAYNEQFF
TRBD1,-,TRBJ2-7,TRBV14,TGTGCCAGCGGGGGGACAGGGTCCTACGAGCAGTACTTC,CASGGTGSYEQYF
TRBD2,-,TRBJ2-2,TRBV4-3,TGCGCCAGCAGCCCGACTAGCGGGGGAAACACCGGGGAGCTGTTTTTT,CASSPTSGGNTGELFF
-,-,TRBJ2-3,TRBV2,TGTGCCAGCGGGAGACTAGAAGCAGATACGCAGTATTTT,CASGRLEADTQYF
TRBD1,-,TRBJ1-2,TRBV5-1,TGCGCCAGCAGCTTGGGACGGGACAGGGGTGCTGGCTACACCTTC,CASSLGRDRGAGYTF
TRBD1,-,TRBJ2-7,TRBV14,TGTGCCAGCAGCCCGCAACAGGGGGGCTACGAGCAGTACTTC,CASSPQQGGYEQYF
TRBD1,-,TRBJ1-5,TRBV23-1,TGCGCCAGCAGTCACCGGGACAGGGGTTTTCAGCCCCAGCATTTT,CASSHRDRGFQPQHF
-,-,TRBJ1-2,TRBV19,TGTGCCAGTAGTCCCCAGGGTTTAAACTATGGCTACACCTTC,CASSPQGLNYGYTF
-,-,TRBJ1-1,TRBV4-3,TGCGCCAGCAGCCAAGGGGTCATGAACACTGAAGCTTTCTTT,CASSQGVMNTEAFF
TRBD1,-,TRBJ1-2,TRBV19,TGTGCCAGTAGTATCCCGACAGGGGGCTATGGCTACACCTTC,CASSIPTGGYGYTF
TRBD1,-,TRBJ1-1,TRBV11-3,TGTGCCAGCAGCCAGCCGGGACAGGGGAACACTGAAGCTTTCTTT,CASSQPGQGNTEAFF
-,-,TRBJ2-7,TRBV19,TGTGCCAGTAGTTTGGCAGGTGGGGATTACGAGCAGTACTTC,CASSLAGGDYEQYF
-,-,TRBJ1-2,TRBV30,TGTGCCTGGTCTCCGGGACTCTTTGCTGGCTACACCTTC,CAWSPGLFAGYTF
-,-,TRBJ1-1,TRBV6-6,TGTGCCAGCAGGTTATTCCGTATTGAAGCTTTCTTT,CASRLFRIEAFF
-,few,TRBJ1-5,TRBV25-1,TGTGCCAGCAGTGAGGCCCGGGGCACCTCCGGACCCCAGCATTTT,CASSEARGTSGPQHF
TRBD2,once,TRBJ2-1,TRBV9,TGTGCCAGCAGCGCCCCGTGGGGGACTAGCGGGGACAATGAGCAGTTCTTC,CASSAPWGTSGDNEQFF
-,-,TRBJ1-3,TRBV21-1,TGTGCCAGCAGCAAAGTCCTGGAAAATCCCTCTGGAAACACCATATATTTT,CASSKVLENPSGNTIYF
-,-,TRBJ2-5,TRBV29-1,TGCAGCGTTCGTCCAGGGCCGCAAGAGACCCAGTACTTC,CSVRPGPQETQYF
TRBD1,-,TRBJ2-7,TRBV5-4,TGTGCCAGCAGCGCGGGACAGGGTTCCTACGAGCAGTACTTC,CASSAGQGSYEQYF